This T cell receptor beta chain is drawn from a study of T cells and Merkel cell carcinoma outcomes. Germline CDR1 is MNHEY and CDR2 is SMNVEV (reference sequence). This CDR3 has 17 residues. The table came from immunoSEQ multiplex PCR; TCRdb's copy has only in-frame clones and leaves some out. Here the sample spans 2,500 to 3,500 clones, 75% to 80% being singletons. Turning to this clone: The junction does not match germline at one end; this may be a read error. The identical CDR3 is also encoded by other nucleotide sequences in the sample.

This TCR came from a human donor with Merkel cell carcinoma. Input material: tumor tissue from Merkel cell carcinoma. The chain uses TRBV27 and TRBJ2-7, with 9 bases fitting TRBD1. CDR3 nucleotides: TGTGCCAGCAGCCCAGACAGGGGGTTGCCGGTGGTCTACGAGCAGTACTTT. It encodes CASSPDRGLPVVYEQYF.